These 7 T cell receptor beta chains were sequenced from one sample in a study of long-term antiretroviral therapy in people with HIV. Version v3.0 of the immunoSEQ assay was performed at survey level. TCRdb's copy holds only in-frame clones and misses some; the assay was immunoSEQ multiplex PCR. The sample shows about 33,000 clones, about 83% of them seen only once. The input for sequencing was unsorted PBMCs, taken 2 years after starting antiretroviral therapy. These receptors came from a woman in her forties or fifties with HIV.

As DNA, the CDR3 is TGTGCCAGTAGTATAGCGACAGGGGGTGAAGCTTTCTTT. This codes for CASSIATGGEAFF. This chain connects TRBV19 to TRBJ1-1, with 9 bases lining up with TRBD1. V dropped 1 base and J dropped 7; count of bases not matched to a gene: 1. Germline CDR1 is LNHDA and CDR2 is SQIVND (reference sequence). This CDR3 contains 13 residues.

This chain links TRBV11-1 with TRBJ2-5, with 8 positions matching TRBD1. The J segment lost 5 bases and the V segment lost 2 bases, leaving 7 bases of the junction unmatched. Germline V lookup: CDR1 SGHAT, CDR2 FQDESV (reference sequence). The CDR3 consists of 15 residues. For the CDR3, the DNA is TGTGCCAGCAGCTTAACGGGCAGGGGGCATGAGACCCAGTACTTC. This translates into CASSLTGRGHETQYF.

This chain links TRBV6-5 with TRBJ1-1, with D uncertain. The V gene's germline CDR1 is MNHEY and CDR2 SVGAGI. Between the trimmed V and J ends, which lost 0 bases and 10 bases, there was a span of 15 bases. The CDR3 is 14 amino acids. CDR3 DNA sequence: TGTGCCAGCAGTTACTCAGGATTTACGACCGGAGCTTTCTTT. It yields the protein CASSYSGFTTGAFF.

CDR3 sequence reads: CASSPLDGEKLFF. CDR3 DNA sequence: TGTGCCAGCTCACCCTTGGACGGGGAAAAACTGTTTTTT. The genes are TRBV18 and TRBJ1-4; D is undetermined. V was cut by 3 bases and J by 8 bases, with 10 bases left in between. The CDR3 sequence is 13 residues long. Germline loops: CDR1 KGHSH, CDR2 LQKENI.

The chain couples TRBV30 to TRBJ1-6; a possible D gene is TRBD1 (6 bases). The V end lost 7 bases, the J end lost 2 bases, and 12 bases lay between the germline ends. Germline lookup yields CDR1 GTSNPN and CDR2 SVGIG (reference sequence). This CDR3 has 14 amino acids. As DNA, the CDR3 is TGTGCCTCAGAACAGGGCACCTATAATTCACCCCTCCACTTT. It encodes CASEQGTYNSPLHF.

The CDR3 here is CASRSGGAPNQPQHF. DNA for the CDR3: TGCGCCAGCAGGTCAGGGGGCGCCCCCAATCAGCCCCAGCATTTT. V gene TRBV10-2 combines with J gene TRBJ1-5; 8 nucleotides line up with TRBD1. CDR1 and CDR2 from the germline V gene are WSHSY and SAAADI. With 6 bases clipped from V and 3 bases from J, the junction kept 7 bases outside the gene matches. The CDR3 extends over 15 amino acids.

This chain uses TRBV7-9 with TRBJ2-7, with 7 bases fitting TRBD1. Germline V gives CDR1 SEHNR, CDR2 FQNEAQ (reference sequence). The trim removed 6 bases at V and 0 bases at J, leaving 2 bases unmatched. The CDR3 is made up of 13 amino acids. For the CDR3, the DNA is TGTGCCAGCAGTCGACAGGGCTCCTACGAGCAGTACTTC. Translation: CASSRQGSYEQYF. Together with reference TRBV7-9 and TRBJ2-7, the CDR3 gives the full variable domain: DTGVSQNPRHKITKRGQNVTFRCDPISEHNRLYWYRQTLGQGPEFLTYFQNEAQLEKSRLLSDRFSAERPKGSFSTLEIQRTEQGDSAMYLCASSRQGSYEQYFGPGTRLTVT.